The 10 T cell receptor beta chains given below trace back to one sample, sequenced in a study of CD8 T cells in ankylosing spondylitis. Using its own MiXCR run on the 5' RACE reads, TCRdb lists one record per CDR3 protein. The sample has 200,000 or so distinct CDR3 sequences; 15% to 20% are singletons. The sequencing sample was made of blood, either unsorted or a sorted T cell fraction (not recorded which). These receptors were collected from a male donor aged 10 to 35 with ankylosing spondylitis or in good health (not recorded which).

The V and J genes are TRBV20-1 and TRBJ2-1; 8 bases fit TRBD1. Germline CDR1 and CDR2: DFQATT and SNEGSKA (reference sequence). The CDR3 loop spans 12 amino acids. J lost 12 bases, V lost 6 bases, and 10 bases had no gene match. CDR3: CSAPDRALGQFF. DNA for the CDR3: TGCAGTGCCCCGGACAGGGCATTAGGGCAGTTCTTC.

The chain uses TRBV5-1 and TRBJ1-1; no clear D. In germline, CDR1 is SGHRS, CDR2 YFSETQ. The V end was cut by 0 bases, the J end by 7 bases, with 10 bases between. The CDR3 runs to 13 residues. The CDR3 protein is CASSLGTELEAFF. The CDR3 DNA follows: TGCGCCAGCAGCTTGGGAACGGAGCTTGAAGCTTTCTTT.

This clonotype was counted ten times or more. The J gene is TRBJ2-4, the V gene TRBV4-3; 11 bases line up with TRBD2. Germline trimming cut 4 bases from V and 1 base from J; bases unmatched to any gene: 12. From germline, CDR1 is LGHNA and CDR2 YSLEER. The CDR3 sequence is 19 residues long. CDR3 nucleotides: TGCGCCAGCAGCCCAGGGGGACTAGCGGAGGGGGTTGCCAAAAACATTCAGTACTTC. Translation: CASSPGGLAEGVAKNIQYF.

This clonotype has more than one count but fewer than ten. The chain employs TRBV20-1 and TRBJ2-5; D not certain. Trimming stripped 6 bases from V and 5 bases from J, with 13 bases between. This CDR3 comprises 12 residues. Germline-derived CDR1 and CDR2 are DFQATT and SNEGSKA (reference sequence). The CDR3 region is CSARSSRETQYF. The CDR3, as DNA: TGCAGTGCCAGGTCCTCCCGGGAGACCCAGTACTTC.

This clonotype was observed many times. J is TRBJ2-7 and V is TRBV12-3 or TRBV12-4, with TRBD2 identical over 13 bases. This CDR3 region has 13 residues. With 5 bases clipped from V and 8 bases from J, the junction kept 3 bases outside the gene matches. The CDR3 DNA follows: TGTGCCAGCAGTCCGGGACTAGCGGGAAAGCAGTACGTC. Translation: CASSPGLAGKQYV.

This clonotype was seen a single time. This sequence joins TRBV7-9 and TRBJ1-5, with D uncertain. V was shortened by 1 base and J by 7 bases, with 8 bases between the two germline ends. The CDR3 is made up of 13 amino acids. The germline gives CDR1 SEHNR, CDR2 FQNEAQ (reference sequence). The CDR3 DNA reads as TGTGCCAGCAGCTTAGATGGCGGGCAGCCCCAGCATTTT. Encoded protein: CASSLDGGQPQHF.

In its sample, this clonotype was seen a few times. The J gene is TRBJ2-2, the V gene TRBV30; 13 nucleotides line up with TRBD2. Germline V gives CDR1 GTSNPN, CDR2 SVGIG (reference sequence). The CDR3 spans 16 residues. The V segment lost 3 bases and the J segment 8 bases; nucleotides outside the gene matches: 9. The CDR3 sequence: CAWSYGLAGVAGELFF. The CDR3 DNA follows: TGTGCCTGGAGCTATGGACTAGCGGGAGTAGCAGGGGAGCTGTTTTTT.

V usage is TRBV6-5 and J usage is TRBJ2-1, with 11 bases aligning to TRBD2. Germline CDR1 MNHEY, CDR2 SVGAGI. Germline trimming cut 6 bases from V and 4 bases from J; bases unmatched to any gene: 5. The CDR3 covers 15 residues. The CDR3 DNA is TGTGCCAGCAGACTCGGGACTAGCGGATACAATGAGCAGTTCTTC. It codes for CASRLGTSGYNEQFF.

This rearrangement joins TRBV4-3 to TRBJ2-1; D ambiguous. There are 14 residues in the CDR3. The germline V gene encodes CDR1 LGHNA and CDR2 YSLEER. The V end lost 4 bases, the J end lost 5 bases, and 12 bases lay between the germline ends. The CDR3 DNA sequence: TGCGCCAGCAGCCCTCTGGCTGGCCACAATGAGCAGTTCTTC. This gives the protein CASSPLAGHNEQFF.

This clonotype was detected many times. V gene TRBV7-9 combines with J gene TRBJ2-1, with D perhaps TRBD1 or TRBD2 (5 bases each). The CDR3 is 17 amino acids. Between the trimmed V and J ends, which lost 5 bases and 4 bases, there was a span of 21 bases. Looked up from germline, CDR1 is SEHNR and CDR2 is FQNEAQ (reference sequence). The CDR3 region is CASSPTSDGTMYNEQFF. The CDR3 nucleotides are TGTGCCAGCAGCCCAACTTCGGACGGGACGATGTACAATGAGCAGTTCTTC.